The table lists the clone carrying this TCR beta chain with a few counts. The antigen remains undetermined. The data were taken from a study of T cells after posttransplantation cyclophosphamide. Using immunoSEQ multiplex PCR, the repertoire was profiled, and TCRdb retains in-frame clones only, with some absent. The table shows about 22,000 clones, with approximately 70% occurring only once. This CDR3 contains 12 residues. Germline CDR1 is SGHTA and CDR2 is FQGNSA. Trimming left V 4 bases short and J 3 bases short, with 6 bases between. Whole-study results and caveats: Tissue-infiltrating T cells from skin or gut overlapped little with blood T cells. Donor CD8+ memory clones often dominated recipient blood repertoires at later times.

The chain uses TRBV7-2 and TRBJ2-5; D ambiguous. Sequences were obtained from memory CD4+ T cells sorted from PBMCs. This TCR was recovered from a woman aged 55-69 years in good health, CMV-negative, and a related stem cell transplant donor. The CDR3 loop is CASSSLKETQYF. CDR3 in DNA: TGTGCCAGCAGCTCACTCAAAGAGACCCAGTACTTC.